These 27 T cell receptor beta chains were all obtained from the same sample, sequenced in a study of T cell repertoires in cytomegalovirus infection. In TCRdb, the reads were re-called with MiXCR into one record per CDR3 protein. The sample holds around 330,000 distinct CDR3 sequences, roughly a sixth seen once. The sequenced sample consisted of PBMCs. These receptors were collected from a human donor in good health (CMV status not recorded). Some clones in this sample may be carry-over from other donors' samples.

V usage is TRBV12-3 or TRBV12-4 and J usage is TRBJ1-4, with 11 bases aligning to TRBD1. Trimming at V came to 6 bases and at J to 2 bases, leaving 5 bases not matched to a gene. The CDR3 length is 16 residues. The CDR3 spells CASSTRTGGTNEKLFF. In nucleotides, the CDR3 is TGTGCCAGCAGCACTCGGACAGGGGGCACTAATGAAAAACTGTTTTTT.

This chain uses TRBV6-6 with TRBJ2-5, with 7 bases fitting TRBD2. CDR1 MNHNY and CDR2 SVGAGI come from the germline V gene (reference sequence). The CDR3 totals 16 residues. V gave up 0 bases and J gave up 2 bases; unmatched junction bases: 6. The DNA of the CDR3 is TGTGCCAGCAGTTACTCAGGCGGGGGAGCTCAAGAGACCCAGTACTTC. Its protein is CASSYSGGGAQETQYF.

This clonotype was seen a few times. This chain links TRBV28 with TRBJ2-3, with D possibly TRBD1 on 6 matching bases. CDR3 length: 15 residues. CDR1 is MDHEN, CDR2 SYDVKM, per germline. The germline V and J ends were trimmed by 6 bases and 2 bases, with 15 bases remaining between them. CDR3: CASRSAQGLTDTQYF. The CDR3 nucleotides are TGTGCCAGCAGGTCTGCACAGGGCCTCACAGATACGCAGTATTTT.

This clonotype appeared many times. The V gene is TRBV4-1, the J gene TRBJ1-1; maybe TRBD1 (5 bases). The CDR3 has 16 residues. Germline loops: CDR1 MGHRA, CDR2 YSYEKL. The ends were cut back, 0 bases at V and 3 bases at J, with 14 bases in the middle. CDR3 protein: CASSQDIDSGHTEAFF. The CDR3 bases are TGCGCCAGCAGCCAAGATATAGACAGTGGACACACTGAAGCTTTCTTT.

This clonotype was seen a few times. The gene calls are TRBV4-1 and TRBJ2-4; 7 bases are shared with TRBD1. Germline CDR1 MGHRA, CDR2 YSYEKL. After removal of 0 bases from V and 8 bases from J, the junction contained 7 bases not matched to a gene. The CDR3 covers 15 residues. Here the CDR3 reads CASSQDLGGEDIQYF. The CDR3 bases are TGCGCCAGCAGCCAAGATCTAGGGGGCGAGGACATTCAGTACTTC.

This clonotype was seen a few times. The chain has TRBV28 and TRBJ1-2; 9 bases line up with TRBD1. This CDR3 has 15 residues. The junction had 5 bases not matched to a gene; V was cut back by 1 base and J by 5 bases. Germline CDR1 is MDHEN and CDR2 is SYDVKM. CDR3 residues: CASSLSPGQGYGYTF. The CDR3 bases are TGTGCCAGCAGTTTATCACCCGGACAGGGGTATGGCTACACCTTC.

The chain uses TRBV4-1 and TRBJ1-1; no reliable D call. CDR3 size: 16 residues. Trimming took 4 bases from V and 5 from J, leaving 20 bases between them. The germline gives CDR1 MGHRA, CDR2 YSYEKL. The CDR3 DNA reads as TGCGCCAGCAGCCCAGATGCCGCGGGGTGGCGAACTGAAGCTTTCTTT. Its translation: CASSPDAAGWRTEAFF.

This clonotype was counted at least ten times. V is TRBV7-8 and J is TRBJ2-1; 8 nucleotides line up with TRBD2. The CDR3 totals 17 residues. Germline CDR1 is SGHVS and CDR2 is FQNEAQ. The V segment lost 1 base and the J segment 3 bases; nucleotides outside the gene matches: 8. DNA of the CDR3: TGTGCCAGCAGCTTAGGCGGCGGGGGGAGCCTCTACAATGAGCAGTTCTTC. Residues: CASSLGGGGSLYNEQFF. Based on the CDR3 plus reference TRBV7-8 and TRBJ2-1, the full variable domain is GAGVSQSPRYKVAKRGQDVALRCDPISGHVSLFWYQQALGQGPEFLTYFQNEAQLDKSGLPSDRFFAERPEGSVSTLKIQRTQQEDSAVYLCASSLGGGGSLYNEQFFGPGTRLTVL.

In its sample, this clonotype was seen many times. CDR3 nucleotides: TGTGCCAGCACCTCACTGGGAGGGGAGACCCAGTACTTC. It encodes CASTSLGGETQYF. The chain combines TRBV28 with TRBJ2-5; TRBD2 matches at 7 bases. This CDR3 spans 13 amino acids. The germline V gene has CDR1 MDHEN and CDR2 SYDVKM. Trimming at V came to 7 bases and at J to 5 bases, leaving 7 bases not matched to a gene.

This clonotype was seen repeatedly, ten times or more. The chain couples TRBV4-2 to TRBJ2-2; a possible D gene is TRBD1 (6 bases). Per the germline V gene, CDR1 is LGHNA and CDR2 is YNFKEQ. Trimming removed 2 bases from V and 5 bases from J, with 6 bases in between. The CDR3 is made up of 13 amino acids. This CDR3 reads CASSQRGTGELFF. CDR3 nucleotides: TGTGCCAGCAGCCAAAGGGGGACCGGGGAGCTGTTTTTT.

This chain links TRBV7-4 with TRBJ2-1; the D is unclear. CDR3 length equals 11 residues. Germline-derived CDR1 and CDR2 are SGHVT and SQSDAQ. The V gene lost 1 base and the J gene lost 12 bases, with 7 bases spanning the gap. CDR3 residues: CASSLEGGQFF. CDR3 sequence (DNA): TGTGCCAGCAGCTTAGAGGGTGGGCAGTTCTTC.

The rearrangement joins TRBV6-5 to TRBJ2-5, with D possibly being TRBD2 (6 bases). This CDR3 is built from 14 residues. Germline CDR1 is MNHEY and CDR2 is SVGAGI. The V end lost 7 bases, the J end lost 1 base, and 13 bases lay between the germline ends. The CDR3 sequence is CASKRTGGQETQYF. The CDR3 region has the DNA TGTGCCAGCAAACGGACCGGGGGCCAAGAGACCCAGTACTTC.

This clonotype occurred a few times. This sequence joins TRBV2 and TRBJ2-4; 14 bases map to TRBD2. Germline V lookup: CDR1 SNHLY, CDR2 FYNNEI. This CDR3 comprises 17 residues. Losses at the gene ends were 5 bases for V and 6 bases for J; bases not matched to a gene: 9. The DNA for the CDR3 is TGTGCCAGCAGTCAGACTAGCGGGGGGGCCGGGGGAAACATTCAGTACTTC. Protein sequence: CASSQTSGGAGGNIQYF.

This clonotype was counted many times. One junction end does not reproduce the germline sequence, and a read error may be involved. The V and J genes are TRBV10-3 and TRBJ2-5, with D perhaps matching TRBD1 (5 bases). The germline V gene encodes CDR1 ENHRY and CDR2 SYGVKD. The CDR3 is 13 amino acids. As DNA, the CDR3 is TGTGCCATCGGAAGCAGGGATAAGAGAACCCATTACTTC. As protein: CAIGSRDKRTHYF.

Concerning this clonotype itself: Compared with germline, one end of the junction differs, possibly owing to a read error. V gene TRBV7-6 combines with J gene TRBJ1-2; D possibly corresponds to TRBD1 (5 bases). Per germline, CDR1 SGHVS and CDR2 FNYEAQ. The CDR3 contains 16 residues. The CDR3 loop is CASSRSGVGGPYGYTF. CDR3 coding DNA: TGTGCCAGCAGCCGTTCGGGGGTTGGCGGTCCCTATGGGTACACCTTC.

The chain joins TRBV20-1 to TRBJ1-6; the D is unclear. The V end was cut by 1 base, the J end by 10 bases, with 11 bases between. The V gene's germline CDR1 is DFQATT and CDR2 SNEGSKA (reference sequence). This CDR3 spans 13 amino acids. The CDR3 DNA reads TGCAGTGCTAGAGTGGAGGGCGGCTCACCCCTCCACTTT. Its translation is CSARVEGGSPLHF.

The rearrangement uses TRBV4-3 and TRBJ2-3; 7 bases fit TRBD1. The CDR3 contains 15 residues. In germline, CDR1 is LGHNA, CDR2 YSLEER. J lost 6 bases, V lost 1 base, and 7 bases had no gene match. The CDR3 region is CASSQGQGGVDTQYF. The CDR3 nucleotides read TGCGCCAGCAGCCAAGGACAGGGTGGTGTGGATACGCAGTATTTT.

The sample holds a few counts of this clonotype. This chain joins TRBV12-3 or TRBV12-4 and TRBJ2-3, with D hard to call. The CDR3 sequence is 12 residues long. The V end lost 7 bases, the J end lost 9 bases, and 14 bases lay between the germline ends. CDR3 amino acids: CASTQAAATQYF. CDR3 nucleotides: TGTGCCAGCACCCAAGCTGCGGCCACGCAGTATTTT.

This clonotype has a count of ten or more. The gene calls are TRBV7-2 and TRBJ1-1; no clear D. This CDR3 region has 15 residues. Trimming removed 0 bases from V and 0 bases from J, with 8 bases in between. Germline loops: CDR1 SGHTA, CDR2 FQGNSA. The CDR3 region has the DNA TGTGCCAGCAGCTTAGCGCCAGTTATGAACACTGAAGCTTTCTTT. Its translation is CASSLAPVMNTEAFF.

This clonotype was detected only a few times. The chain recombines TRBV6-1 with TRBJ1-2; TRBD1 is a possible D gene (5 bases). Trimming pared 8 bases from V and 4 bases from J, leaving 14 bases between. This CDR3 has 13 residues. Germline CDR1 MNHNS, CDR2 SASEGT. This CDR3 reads CASGGVTGYGYTF. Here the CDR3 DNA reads TGTGCCAGCGGGGGGGTAACGGGCTATGGCTACACCTTC.

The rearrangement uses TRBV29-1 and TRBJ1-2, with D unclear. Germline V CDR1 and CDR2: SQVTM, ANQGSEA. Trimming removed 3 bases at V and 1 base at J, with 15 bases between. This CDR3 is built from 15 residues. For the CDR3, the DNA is TGCAGCGTTGATCAGACTCCACGCAATAACTATGGCTACACCTTC. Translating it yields CSVDQTPRNNYGYTF.

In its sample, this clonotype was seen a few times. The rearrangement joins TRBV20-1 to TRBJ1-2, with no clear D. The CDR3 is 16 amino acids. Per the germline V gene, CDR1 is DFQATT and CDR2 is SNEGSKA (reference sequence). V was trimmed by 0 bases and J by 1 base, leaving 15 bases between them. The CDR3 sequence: CSARDHDIWNNYGYTF. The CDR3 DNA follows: TGCAGTGCTAGAGATCATGACATCTGGAATAACTATGGCTACACCTTC.

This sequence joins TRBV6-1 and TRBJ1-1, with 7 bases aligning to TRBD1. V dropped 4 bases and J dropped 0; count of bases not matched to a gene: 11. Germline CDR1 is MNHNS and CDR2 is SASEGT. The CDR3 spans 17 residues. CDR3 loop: CASSGRTGRAMNTEAFF. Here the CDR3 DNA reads TGTGCCAGCAGTGGGAGGACAGGTCGGGCCATGAACACTGAAGCTTTCTTT.

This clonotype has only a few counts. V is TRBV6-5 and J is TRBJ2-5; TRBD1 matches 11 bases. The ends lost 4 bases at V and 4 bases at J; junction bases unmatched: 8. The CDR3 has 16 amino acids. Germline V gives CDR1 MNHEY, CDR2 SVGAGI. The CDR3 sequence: CASSSNIGTGGETQYF. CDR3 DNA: TGTGCCAGCAGTTCCAACATAGGGACAGGGGGAGAGACCCAGTACTTC.

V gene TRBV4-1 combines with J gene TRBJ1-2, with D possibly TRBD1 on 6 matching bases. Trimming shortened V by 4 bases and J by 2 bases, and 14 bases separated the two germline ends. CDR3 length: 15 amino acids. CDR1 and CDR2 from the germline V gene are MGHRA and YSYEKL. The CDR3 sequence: CASSPPGQSNYGYTF. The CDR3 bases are TGCGCCAGCAGCCCCCCCGGACAGTCGAACTATGGCTACACCTTC.

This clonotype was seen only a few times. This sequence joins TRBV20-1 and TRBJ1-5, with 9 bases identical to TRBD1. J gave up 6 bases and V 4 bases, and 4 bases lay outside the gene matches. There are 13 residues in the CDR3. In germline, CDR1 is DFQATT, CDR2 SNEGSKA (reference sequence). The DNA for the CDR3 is TGCAGTGCTACGGGACAGGGCTTTCAGCCCCAGCATTTT. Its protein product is CSATGQGFQPQHF.

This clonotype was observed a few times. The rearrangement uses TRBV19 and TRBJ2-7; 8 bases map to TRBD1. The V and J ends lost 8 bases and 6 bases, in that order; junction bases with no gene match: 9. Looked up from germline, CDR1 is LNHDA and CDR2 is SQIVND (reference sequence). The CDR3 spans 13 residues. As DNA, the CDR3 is TGTGCCAGTTCCGGGACAGGAGGAGCCGAGCAGTACTTC. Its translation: CASSGTGGAEQYF. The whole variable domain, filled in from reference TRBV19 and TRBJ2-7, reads DGGITQSPKYLFRKEGQNVTLSCEQNLNHDAMYWYRQDPGQGLRLIYYSQIVNDFQKGDIAEGYSVSREKKESFPLTVTSAQKNPTAFYLCASSGTGGAEQYFGPGTRLTVT.